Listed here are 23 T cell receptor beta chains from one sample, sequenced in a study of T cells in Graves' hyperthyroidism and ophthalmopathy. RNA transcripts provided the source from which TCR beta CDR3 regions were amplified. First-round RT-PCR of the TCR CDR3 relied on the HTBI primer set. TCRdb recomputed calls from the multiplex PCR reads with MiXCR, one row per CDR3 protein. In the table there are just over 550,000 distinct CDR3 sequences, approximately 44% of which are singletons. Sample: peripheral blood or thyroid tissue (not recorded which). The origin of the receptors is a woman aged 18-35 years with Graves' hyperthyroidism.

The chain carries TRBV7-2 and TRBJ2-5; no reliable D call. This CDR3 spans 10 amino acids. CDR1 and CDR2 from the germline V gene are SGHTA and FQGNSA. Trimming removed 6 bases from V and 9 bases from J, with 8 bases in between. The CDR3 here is CASSRPSQYF. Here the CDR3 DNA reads TGTGCCAGCAGTCGACCGTCCCAGTACTTC.

CDR3 nucleotide sequence: TGTGCCACCAGTGACCACGGACTAGCGGGGTTCGGTCAGCCCCAGCATTTT. Translated: CATSDHGLAGFGQPQHF. V usage is TRBV24-1 and J usage is TRBJ1-5, with D uncertain. The V gene's germline CDR1 is KGHDR and CDR2 SFDVKD. The CDR3 is 17 residues long. The V end was cut by 4 bases, the J end by 6 bases, with 21 bases between.

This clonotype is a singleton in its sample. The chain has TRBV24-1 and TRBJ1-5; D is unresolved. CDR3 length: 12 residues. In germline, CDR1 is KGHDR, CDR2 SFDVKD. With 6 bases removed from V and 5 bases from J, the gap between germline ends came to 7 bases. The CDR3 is CATSYTDQPQHF. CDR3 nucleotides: TGTGCCACCAGTTACACTGATCAGCCCCAGCATTTT.

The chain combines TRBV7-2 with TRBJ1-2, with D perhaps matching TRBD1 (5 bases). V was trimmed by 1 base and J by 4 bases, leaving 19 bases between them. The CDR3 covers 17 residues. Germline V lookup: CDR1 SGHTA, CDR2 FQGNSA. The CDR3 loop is CASSLEGQGIPSYGYTF. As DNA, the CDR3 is TGTGCCAGCAGCTTAGAGGGGCAGGGCATTCCGAGCTATGGCTACACCTTC. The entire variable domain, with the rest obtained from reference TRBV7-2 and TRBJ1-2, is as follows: GAGVSQSPSNKVTEKGKDVELRCDPISGHTALYWYRQSLGQGLEFLIYFQGNSAPDKSGLPSDRFSAERTGGSVSTLTIQRTQQEDSAVYLCASSLEGQGIPSYGYTFGSGTRLTVV.

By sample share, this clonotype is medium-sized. CDR3 in amino acids: CASSSGHEQYF. CDR3 in DNA: TGTGCCAGCAGCTCGGGCCACGAGCAGTACTTC. The chain uses TRBV7-6 and TRBJ2-7; D remains unclear. V lost 4 bases and J 5 bases, leaving 6 bases between the germline ends. CDR1 and CDR2 from the germline V gene are SGHVS and FNYEAQ. The CDR3 has 11 amino acids.

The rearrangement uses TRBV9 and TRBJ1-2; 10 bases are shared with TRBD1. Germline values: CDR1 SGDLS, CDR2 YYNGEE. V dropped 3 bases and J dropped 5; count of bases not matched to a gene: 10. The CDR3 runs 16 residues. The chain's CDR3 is CASSALKTGGEYGYTF. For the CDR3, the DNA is TGTGCCAGCAGCGCCCTGAAGACAGGGGGCGAGTATGGCTACACCTTC. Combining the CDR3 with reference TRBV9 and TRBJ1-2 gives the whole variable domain DSGVTQTPKHLITATGQRVTLRCSPRSGDLSVYWYQQSLDQGLQFLIQYYNGEERAKGNILERFSAQQFPDLHSELNLSSLELGDSALYFCASSALKTGGEYGYTFGSGTRLTVV.

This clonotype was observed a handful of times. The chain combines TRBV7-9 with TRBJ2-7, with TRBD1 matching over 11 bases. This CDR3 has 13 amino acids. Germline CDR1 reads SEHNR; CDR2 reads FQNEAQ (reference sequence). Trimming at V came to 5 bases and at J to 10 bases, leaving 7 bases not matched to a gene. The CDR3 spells CASSPGQGANQYF. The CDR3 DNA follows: TGTGCCAGCAGCCCAGGACAGGGGGCGAATCAGTACTTC.

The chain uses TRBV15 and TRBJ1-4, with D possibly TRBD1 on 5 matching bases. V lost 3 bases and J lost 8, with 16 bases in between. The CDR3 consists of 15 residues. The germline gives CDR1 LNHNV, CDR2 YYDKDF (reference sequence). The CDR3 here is CATSSGGGDTEKLFF. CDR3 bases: TGTGCCACCAGCAGTGGGGGGGGTGACACCGAAAAACTGTTTTTT. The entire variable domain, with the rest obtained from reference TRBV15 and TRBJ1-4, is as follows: DAMVIQNPRYQVTQFGKPVTLSCSQTLNHNVMYWYQQKSSQAPKLLFHYYDKDFNNEADTPDNFQSRRPNTSFCFLDIRSPGLGDTAMYLCATSSGGGDTEKLFFGSGTQLSVL.

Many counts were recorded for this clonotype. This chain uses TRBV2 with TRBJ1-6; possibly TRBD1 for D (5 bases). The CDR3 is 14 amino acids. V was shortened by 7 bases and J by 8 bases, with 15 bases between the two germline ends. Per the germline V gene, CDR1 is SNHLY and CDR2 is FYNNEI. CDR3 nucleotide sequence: TGTGCCAGCACCAATAGGGGAGGTGATTCACCCCTCCACTTT. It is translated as CASTNRGGDSPLHF.

The CDR3 region is CSVAGGLSEKLFF. CDR3 nucleotides: TGCAGCGTTGCAGGGGGGTTGAGTGAAAAACTGTTTTTT. The rearrangement joins TRBV29-1 to TRBJ1-4; TRBD1 agrees at 7 bases. The CDR3 is made up of 13 amino acids. Germline V lookup: CDR1 SQVTM, CDR2 ANQGSEA. V lost 4 bases and J lost 7; bases outside the gene matches: 6.

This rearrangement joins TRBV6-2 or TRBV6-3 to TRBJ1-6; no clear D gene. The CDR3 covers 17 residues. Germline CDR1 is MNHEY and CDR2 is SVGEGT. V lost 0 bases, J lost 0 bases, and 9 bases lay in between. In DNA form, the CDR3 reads TGTGCCAGCAGTTACTCAACACCCCGCTCCTATAATTCACCCCTCCACTTT. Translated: CASSYSTPRSYNSPLHF.

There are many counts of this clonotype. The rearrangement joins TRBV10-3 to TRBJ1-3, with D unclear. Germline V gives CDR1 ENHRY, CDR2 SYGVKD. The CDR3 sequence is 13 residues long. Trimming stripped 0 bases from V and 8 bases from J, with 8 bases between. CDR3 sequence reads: CAISESGEDTIYF. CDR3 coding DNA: TGTGCCATCAGTGAGTCGGGAGAGGACACCATATATTTT.

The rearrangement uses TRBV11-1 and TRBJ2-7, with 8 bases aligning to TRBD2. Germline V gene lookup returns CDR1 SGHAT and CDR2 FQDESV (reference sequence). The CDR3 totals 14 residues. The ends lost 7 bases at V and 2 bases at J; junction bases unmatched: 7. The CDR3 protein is CASTETSGTYEQYF. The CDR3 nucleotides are TGTGCCAGCACCGAAACTAGCGGTACCTACGAGCAGTACTTC.

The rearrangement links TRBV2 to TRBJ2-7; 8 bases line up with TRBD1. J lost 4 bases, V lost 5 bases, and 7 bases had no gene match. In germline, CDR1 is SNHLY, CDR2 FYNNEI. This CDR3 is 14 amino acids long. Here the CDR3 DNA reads TGTGCCAGCAGTTTTGCCAGGGGGCCTTACGAGCAGTACTTC. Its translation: CASSFARGPYEQYF.

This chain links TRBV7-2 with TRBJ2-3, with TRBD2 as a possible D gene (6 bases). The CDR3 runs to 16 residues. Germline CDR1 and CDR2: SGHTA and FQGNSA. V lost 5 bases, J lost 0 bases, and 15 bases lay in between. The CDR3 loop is CASSGRAGVSTDTQYF. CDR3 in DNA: TGTGCCAGCAGCGGAAGAGCGGGCGTGAGCACAGATACGCAGTATTTT.

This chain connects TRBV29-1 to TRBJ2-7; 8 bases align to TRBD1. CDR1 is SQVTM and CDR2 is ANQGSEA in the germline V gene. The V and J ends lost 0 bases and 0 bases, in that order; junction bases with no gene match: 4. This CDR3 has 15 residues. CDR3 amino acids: CSVEDRDRPSYEQYF. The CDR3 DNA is TGCAGCGTTGAAGACCGGGACAGGCCCTCCTACGAGCAGTACTTC.

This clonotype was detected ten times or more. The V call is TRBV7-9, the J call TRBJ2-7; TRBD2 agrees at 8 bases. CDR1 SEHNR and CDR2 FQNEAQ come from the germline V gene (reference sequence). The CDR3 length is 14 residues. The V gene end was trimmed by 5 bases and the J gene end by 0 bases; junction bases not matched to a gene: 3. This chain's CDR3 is CASSMTSVSYEQYF. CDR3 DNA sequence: TGTGCCAGCAGCATGACTAGCGTCTCCTACGAGCAGTACTTC. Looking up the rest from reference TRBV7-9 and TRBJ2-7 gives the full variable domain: DTGVSQNPRHKITKRGQNVTFRCDPISEHNRLYWYRQTLGQGPEFLTYFQNEAQLEKSRLLSDRFSAERPKGSFSTLEIQRTEQGDSAMYLCASSMTSVSYEQYFGPGTRLTVT.

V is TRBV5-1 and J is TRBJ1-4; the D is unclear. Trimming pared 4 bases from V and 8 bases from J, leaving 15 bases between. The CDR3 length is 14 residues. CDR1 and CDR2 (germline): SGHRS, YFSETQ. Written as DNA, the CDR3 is TGCGCCAGCAGCACCCCGTCGGGCGGGGAAAAACTGTTTTTT. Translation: CASSTPSGGEKLFF. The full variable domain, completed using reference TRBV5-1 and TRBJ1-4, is KAGVTQTPRYLIKTRGQQVTLSCSPISGHRSVSWYQQTPGQGLQFLFEYFSETQRNKGNFPGRFSGRQFSNSRSEMNVSTLELGDSALYLCASSTPSGGEKLFFGSGTQLSVL.

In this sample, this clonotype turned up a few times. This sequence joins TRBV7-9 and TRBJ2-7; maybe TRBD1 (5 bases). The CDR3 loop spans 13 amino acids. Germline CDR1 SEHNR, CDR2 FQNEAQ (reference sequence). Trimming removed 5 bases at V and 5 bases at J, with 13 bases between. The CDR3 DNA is TGTGCCAGCAGCCCTGGACATACAAACGAGCAGTACTTC. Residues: CASSPGHTNEQYF.

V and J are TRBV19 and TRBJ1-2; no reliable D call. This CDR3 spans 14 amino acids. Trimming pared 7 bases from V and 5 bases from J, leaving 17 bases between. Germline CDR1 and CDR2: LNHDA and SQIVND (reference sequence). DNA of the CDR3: TGTGCCAGTACCCCAGAGAAAGGGCTATATGGCTACACCTTC. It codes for CASTPEKGLYGYTF.

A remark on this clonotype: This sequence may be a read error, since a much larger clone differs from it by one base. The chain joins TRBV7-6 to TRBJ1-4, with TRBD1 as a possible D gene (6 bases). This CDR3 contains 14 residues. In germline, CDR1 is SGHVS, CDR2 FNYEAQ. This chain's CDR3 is CAGRPDSTNEKLFF. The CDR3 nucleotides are TGTGCCGGCAGGCCGGACAGTACTAATGAAAAACTGTTTTTT.

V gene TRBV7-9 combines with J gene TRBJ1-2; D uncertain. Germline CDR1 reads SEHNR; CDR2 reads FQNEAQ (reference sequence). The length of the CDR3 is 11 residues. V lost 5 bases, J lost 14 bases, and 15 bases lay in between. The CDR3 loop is CASSHGAGETF. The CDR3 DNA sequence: TGTGCCAGCAGCCATGGAGCGGGTGAGACCTTC.

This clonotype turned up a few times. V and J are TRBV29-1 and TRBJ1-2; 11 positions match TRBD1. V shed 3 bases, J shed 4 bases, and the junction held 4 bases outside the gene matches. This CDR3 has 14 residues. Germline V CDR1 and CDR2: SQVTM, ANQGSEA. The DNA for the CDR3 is TGCAGCGTTGAGCGGACAGGGGGCGCCTATGGCTACACCTTC. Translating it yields CSVERTGGAYGYTF.